This entry lists 21 T cell receptor beta chains sequenced from one sample in a study of blood T cell repertoires in COVID-19. The assay was immunoSEQ multiplex PCR, and TCRdb's table has in-frame clones only and misses some. The sample gives approximately 230,000 clones, roughly 80% of which show up once; around 3.6% is in the top ten. Specimen: peripheral blood. The receptor source for this set is a woman between 35 and 50 years old with active or convalescent COVID-19.

V usage is TRBV30 and J usage is TRBJ2-1, with TRBD2 as a possible D gene (7 bases). With 5 bases removed from V and 9 bases from J, the gap between germline ends came to 20 bases. Germline CDR1 and CDR2: GTSNPN and SVGIG (reference sequence). The CDR3 length is 14 residues. The CDR3, as DNA: TGTGCCTGGCCGCGAGGGGGGGGCTTGAGTGAGCAGTTCTTC. This gives the protein CAWPRGGGLSEQFF.

This clone was counted many times. Other DNA sequences of this sample code for an identical CDR3. The rearrangement joins TRBV14 to TRBJ2-7, with 9 positions matching TRBD1. The length of the CDR3 is 14 residues. The ends lost 3 bases at V and 1 base at J; junction bases unmatched: 1. CDR1 is SGHDN and CDR2 is FVKESK in the germline V gene. CDR3 bases: TGTGCCAGCAGCCAGGGACAGGGATCCTACGAGCAGTACTTC. It specifies CASSQGQGSYEQYF.

This clone was observed once. This chain joins TRBV9 and TRBJ2-3, with 7 bases aligning to TRBD2. This CDR3 comprises 15 residues. Germline CDR1 SGDLS, CDR2 YYNGEE. J gave up 3 bases and V 0 bases, and 4 bases lay outside the gene matches. This chain's CDR3 is CASSVGWEGTDTQYF. CDR3 DNA: TGTGCCAGCAGCGTAGGTTGGGAGGGTACAGATACGCAGTATTTT.

J is TRBJ1-2 and V is TRBV11-2; 7 bases fit TRBD1. Germline CDR1 reads SGHAT; CDR2 reads FQNNGV. The CDR3 consists of 17 residues. V was pared by 1 base and J by 1 base, with 9 bases of the junction left unmatched. Written as DNA, the CDR3 is TGTGCCAGCAGCTTAGCAGGGGGGACGCTTATTAACTATGGCTACACCTTC. Its translation is CASSLAGGTLINYGYTF.

This clone is a singleton in its sample. The J gene is TRBJ1-2, the V gene TRBV29-1, with a tentative D call TRBD1 (5 bases). Germline CDR1 and CDR2: SQVTM and ANQGSEA. The V end lost 6 bases, the J end lost 3 bases, and 11 bases lay between the germline ends. The CDR3 totals 12 residues. This chain's CDR3 is CSVYRSDYGYTF. CDR3 in DNA: TGCAGCGTCTACAGGTCCGACTATGGCTACACCTTC.

The chain is built from TRBV10-2 and TRBJ1-5; unclear D gene. Germline CDR1 is WSHSY and CDR2 is SAAADI. V dropped 3 bases and J dropped 0 bases, with 9 bases sitting between them. The CDR3 is 15 residues long. The DNA of the CDR3 is TGCGCCAGCAGTGAACTGGGCTATAGCAATCAGCCCCAGCATTTT. Its protein is CASSELGYSNQPQHF.

The chain combines TRBV20-1 with TRBJ2-3; D unclear. Looked up from germline, CDR1 is DFQATT and CDR2 is SNEGSKA (reference sequence). Trimming cost V 4 bases and J 2 bases, with 4 bases left between them. CDR3 length: 11 amino acids. CDR3 residues: CSATFTDTQYF. In DNA form, the CDR3 reads TGCAGTGCTACTTTCACAGATACGCAGTATTTT.

V gene TRBV7-9 combines with J gene TRBJ1-4; 7 bases align to TRBD1. This CDR3 has 14 amino acids. V shed 5 bases and J 8 bases; nucleotides not matched to a gene: 8. In germline, CDR1 is SEHNR, CDR2 FQNEAQ (reference sequence). CDR3 sequence (DNA): TGTGCCAGCAGCCCCGGAGGGGGCCGCGAAAAACTGTTTTTT. Amino acid sequence: CASSPGGGREKLFF.

The rearrangement joins TRBV5-6 to TRBJ1-2; tentative D call: TRBD1 (5 bases). CDR1 and CDR2 from the germline V gene are SGHDT and YYEEEE. Trimming shortened V by 2 bases and J by 6 bases, and 11 bases separated the two germline ends. The CDR3 contains 13 residues. The CDR3 coding sequence is TGTGCCAGCAGCTTTAGGGCGGGGGATGGCTACACCTTC. Its translation is CASSFRAGDGYTF. Supplemented by reference TRBV5-6 and TRBJ1-2, the full variable domain reads DAGVTQSPTHLIKTRGQQVTLRCSPKSGHDTVSWYQQALGQGPQFIFQYYEEEERQRGNFPDRFSGHQFPNYSSELNVNALLLGDSALYLCASSFRAGDGYTFGSGTRLTVV.

V usage is TRBV9 and J usage is TRBJ2-7; perhaps TRBD2 as D (5 bases). The CDR3 sequence is 13 residues long. CDR1 SGDLS and CDR2 YYNGEE come from the germline V gene. The V end lost 2 bases, the J end lost 1 base, and 7 bases lay between the germline ends. The CDR3 coding sequence is TGTGCCAGCAGCGTCGGACTGTCCTACGAGCAGTACTTC. This translates into CASSVGLSYEQYF.

This clone was seen once. The gene calls are TRBV3-1 (or the pseudogene TRBV3-2) and TRBJ1-4; weak D call: TRBD1 (5 bases). This CDR3 is 14 amino acids long. The V end lost 5 bases, the J end lost 10 bases, and 17 bases lay between the germline ends. Germline V lookup: CDR1 LGHDT, CDR2 YNNKEL (reference sequence). CDR3 sequence: CASSARRGEGKLFF. The CDR3 nucleotides are TGTGCCAGCAGCGCCCGCCGGGGGGAGGGAAAACTGTTTTTT.

The gene calls are TRBV28 and TRBJ2-1; D possibly corresponds to TRBD1 (6 bases). The germline V gene has CDR1 MDHEN and CDR2 SYDVKM. Trimming cost V 4 bases and J 8 bases, with 24 bases left between them. The CDR3 runs 17 residues. CDR3 sequence: CASSSPADSGRYDEQFF. CDR3 in DNA: TGTGCCAGCAGTTCCCCCGCGGACAGCGGAAGGTACGATGAGCAGTTCTTC. The variable domain in full, completed from reference TRBV28 and TRBJ2-1, reads DVKVTQSSRYLVKRTGEKVFLECVQDMDHENMFWYRQDPGLGLRLIYFSYDVKMKEKGDIPEGYSVSREKKERFSLILESASTNQTSMYLCASSSPADSGRYDEQFFGPGTRLTVL.

The chain employs TRBV20-1 and TRBJ2-5; 8 bases align to TRBD1. With 6 bases clipped from V and 9 bases from J, the junction kept 3 bases outside the gene matches. CDR1 is DFQATT, CDR2 SNEGSKA, per germline (reference sequence). This CDR3 is built from 10 residues. CDR3 sequence reads: CSAADRAQYF. The CDR3 DNA sequence: TGCAGTGCCGCGGACAGGGCCCAGTACTTC.

This clone was seen repeatedly, ten times or more. This sequence joins TRBV4-1 and TRBJ2-1, with 9 bases aligning to TRBD2. With V trimmed by 0 bases and J by 7 bases, 4 bases remained unmatched. CDR3 length: 15 residues. Looked up from germline, CDR1 is MGHRA and CDR2 is YSYEKL. This CDR3 is CASSQDLAGKNEQFF. As DNA, the CDR3 is TGCGCCAGCAGCCAAGACCTAGCGGGGAAGAATGAGCAGTTCTTC.

The rearrangement joins TRBV20-1 to TRBJ2-5, with 7 bases identical to TRBD2. There are 13 residues in the CDR3. Unmatched junction bases numbered 6, after V lost 3 bases and J lost 5 bases. Per the germline V gene, CDR1 is DFQATT and CDR2 is SNEGSKA (reference sequence). DNA for the CDR3: TGCAGTGCTAGTCCGGGGGGAAGGGAGACCCAGTACTTC. Residues: CSASPGGRETQYF.

The chain couples TRBV18 to TRBJ1-1, with 12 nucleotides matching TRBD1. Germline CDR1 is KGHSH and CDR2 is LQKENI. The CDR3 runs to 15 residues. V dropped 5 bases and J dropped 4; count of bases not matched to a gene: 5. The chain's CDR3 is CASSSGQGASTEAFF. CDR3 coding DNA: TGTGCCAGCTCATCGGGACAGGGGGCATCCACTGAAGCTTTCTTT.

The rearrangement joins TRBV2 to TRBJ1-5; TRBD1 matches 9 bases. The CDR3 runs to 14 residues. Germline values: CDR1 SNHLY, CDR2 FYNNEI. Trimming removed 4 bases from V and 6 bases from J; junction bases left unmatched: 4. CDR3 amino acids: CASSVDRGFQPQHF. In DNA form, the CDR3 reads TGTGCCAGCAGTGTGGACAGGGGTTTTCAGCCCCAGCATTTT.

The rearrangement joins TRBV27 to TRBJ1-1, with TRBD1 identical over 7 bases. The CDR3 is 16 amino acids. Trimming took 7 bases from V and 1 from J; bases not matched to a gene: 12. Looked up from germline, CDR1 is MNHEY and CDR2 is SMNVEV (reference sequence). The CDR3 is CASKPDRAITNTEAFF. For the CDR3, the DNA is TGTGCCAGCAAACCCGACAGGGCGATCACGAACACTGAAGCTTTCTTT.

This clone has only a few counts. The chain uses TRBV5-1 and TRBJ1-2; 7 nucleotides line up with TRBD1. CDR1 SGHRS and CDR2 YFSETQ come from the germline V gene. The junction had 3 bases not matched to a gene; V was cut back by 0 bases and J by 4 bases. The CDR3 length is 14 residues. CDR3 sequence reads: CASSLAQGVYGYTF. The DNA of the CDR3 is TGCGCCAGCAGCTTGGCTCAGGGGGTCTATGGCTACACCTTC.

The genes are TRBV28 and TRBJ2-5; 9 bases map to TRBD1. The CDR3 loop spans 16 amino acids. Germline CDR1 reads MDHEN; CDR2 reads SYDVKM. V was clipped by 6 bases and J by 7 bases; unmatched bases: 15. The CDR3 is CASSIHSTGGAGTQYF. DNA for the CDR3: TGTGCCAGCAGCATCCACAGTACAGGGGGCGCGGGGACCCAGTACTTC.

The count of this clone is one. This rearrangement joins TRBV28 to TRBJ1-1; maybe TRBD1 (5 bases). This CDR3 spans 12 amino acids. Germline assignment: CDR1 MDHEN and CDR2 SYDVKM. Trimming took off 10 bases at V and 4 bases at J, with 13 bases between the two ends. The CDR3 loop is CAIRLGGTEAFF. The CDR3 nucleotides are TGTGCCATTAGGCTCGGGGGCACTGAAGCTTTCTTT.